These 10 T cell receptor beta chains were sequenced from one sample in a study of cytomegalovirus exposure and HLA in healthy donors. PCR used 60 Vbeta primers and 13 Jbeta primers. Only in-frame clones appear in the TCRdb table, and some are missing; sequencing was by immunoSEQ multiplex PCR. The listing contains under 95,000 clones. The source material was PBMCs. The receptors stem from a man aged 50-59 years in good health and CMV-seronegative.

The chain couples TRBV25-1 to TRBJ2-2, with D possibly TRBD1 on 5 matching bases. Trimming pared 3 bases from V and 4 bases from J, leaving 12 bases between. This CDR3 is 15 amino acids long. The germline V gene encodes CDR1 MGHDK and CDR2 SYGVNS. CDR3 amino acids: CASSDPTDSTGELFF. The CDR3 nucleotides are TGTGCCAGCAGTGATCCCACAGACAGCACCGGGGAGCTGTTTTTT.

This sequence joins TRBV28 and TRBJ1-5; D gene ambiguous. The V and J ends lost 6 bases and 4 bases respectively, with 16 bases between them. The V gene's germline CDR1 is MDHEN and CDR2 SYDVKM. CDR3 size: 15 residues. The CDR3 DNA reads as TGTGCCAGCAGAAACAGTCGTGGAGGGAATCAGCCCCAGCATTTT. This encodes CASRNSRGGNQPQHF.

The CDR3: CASSSTGPRSEAFF. CDR3 in DNA: TGTGCCAGCAGCTCTACAGGGCCTAGGTCTGAAGCTTTCTTT. The chain joins TRBV5-6 to TRBJ1-1, with D maybe TRBD1 (6 bases). CDR1 and CDR2 (germline): SGHDT, YYEEEE. Trimming shortened V by 3 bases and J by 6 bases, and 15 bases separated the two germline ends. The CDR3 length is 14 residues.

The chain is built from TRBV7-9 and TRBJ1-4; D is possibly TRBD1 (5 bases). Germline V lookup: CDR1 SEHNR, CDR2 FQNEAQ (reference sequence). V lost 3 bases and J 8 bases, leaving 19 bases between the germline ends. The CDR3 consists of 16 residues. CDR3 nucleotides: TGTGCCAGCAGCTTCTCCGGCGGGGGTGGACGGGAAAAACTGTTTTTT. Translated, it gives CASSFSGGGGREKLFF.

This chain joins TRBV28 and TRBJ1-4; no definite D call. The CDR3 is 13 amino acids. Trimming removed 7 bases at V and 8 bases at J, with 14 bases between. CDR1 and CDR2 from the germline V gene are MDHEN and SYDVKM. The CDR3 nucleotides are TGTGCCAGCACCCCAACGTGGGCAGAAAAACTGTTTTTT. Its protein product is CASTPTWAEKLFF.

The CDR3, as DNA: TGTGCCAGCAGTGTCCGGGCTGGGACAGGCCCCTACGAGCAGTACTTC. Translating gives CASSVRAGTGPYEQYF. This chain joins TRBV6-1 and TRBJ2-7; TRBD1 matches at 8 bases. This CDR3 spans 16 amino acids. Germline-derived CDR1 and CDR2 are MNHNS and SASEGT. J lost 2 bases, V lost 4 bases, and 10 bases had no gene match.

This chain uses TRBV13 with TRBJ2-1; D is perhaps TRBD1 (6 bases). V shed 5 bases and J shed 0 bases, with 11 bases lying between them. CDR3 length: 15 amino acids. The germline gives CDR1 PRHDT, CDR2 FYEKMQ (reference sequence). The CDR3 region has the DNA TGTGCCAGCAGCCGCACAGGGAGCTCCTACAATGAGCAGTTCTTC. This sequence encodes CASSRTGSSYNEQFF.

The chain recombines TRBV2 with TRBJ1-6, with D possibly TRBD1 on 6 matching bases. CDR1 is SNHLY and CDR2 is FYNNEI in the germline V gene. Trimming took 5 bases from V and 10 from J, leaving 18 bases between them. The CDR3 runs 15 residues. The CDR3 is CASSFMLGARSPLHF. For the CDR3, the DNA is TGTGCCAGCAGTTTTATGTTGGGGGCCCGGTCACCCCTCCACTTT.

CDR3 sequence: CASSLSGWGGYGYTF. The CDR3 DNA reads TGTGCCAGCAGTTTATCCGGCTGGGGCGGCTATGGCTACACCTTC. This sequence joins TRBV27 and TRBJ1-2; a weak D match, TRBD1 (5 bases). Per the germline V gene, CDR1 is MNHEY and CDR2 is SMNVEV (reference sequence). CDR3 length: 15 residues. The ends were cut back, 0 bases at V and 4 bases at J, with 12 bases in the middle.

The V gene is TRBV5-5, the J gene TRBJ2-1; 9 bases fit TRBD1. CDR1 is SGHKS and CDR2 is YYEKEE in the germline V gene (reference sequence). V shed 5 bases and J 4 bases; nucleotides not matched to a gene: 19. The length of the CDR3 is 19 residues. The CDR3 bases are TGTGCCAGCAGTATCCGGGGACAGGGCACACGCTACGAGTACAATGAGCAGTTCTTC. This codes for CASSIRGQGTRYEYNEQFF.